In its sample, the clone carrying this T cell receptor beta chain was seen once. The antigen remains undetermined. This record comes from a study of untreated major depressive disorder. General study points: In every subject, the five largest TRBV05-01 clones were private.

The data were produced by immunoSEQ multiplex PCR, yet TCRdb's version contains in-frame clones alone and is incomplete. The profile shows about 22,000 clones, roughly nine tenths of them singletons. CDR1 and CDR2 (germline): LNHDA, SQIVND (reference sequence). The CDR3 has 15 residues. V was trimmed by 7 bases and J by 2 bases, leaving 18 bases between them. This receptor was obtained from a woman aged 40 to 55 in good health. The chain has TRBV19 and TRBJ2-7, with D unclear. The sample comprised CD4+ T cells from PBMCs. CDR3 nucleotides: TGTGCCAGTATCAATACAGAGGACGTAGCCTACGAGCAGTACTTC. This encodes CASINTEDVAYEQYF. The whole variable domain, filled in from reference TRBV19 and TRBJ2-7, reads DGGITQSPKYLFRKEGQNVTLSCEQNLNHDAMYWYRQDPGQGLRLIYYSQIVNDFQKGDIAEGYSVSREKKESFPLTVTSAQKNPTAFYLCASINTEDVAYEQYFGPGTRLTVT.